What follows describes a single TCR beta chain. Trimming pared 4 bases from V and 1 base from J, leaving 16 bases between. The CDR3 covers 16 residues. The data were taken from a study of control samples from healthy donors and cancer patients. Clones were read by immunoSEQ multiplex PCR, and TCRdb kept only the in-frame ones, dropping some. This table holds about 18,000 clones, about 86% found once. The sample comprised PBMCs. The chain employs TRBV23-1 and TRBJ2-5, with no clear D. TRBV23-1 falls under the ORF class, with uncertain function. The clonotype comes from a woman in her seventies with colorectal cancer. The CDR3 sequence: CASSPRDGHGQETQYF. The CDR3 DNA reads TGCGCCAGCAGTCCGCGAGATGGGCACGGCCAAGAGACCCAGTACTTC.